Here is one T cell receptor (beta chain) with its context. The authors' processing: Nucleated cell counts were estimated from reference gene primer amplification. The table came from immunoSEQ multiplex PCR; TCRdb's copy has only in-frame clones and leaves some out. V, J and clone size are those of that table, while D and trimming were read from the DNA. The top ten clones hold over 12% of a sample with 200,000 to 250,000 clones, approximately 82% of them seen once. This sample was included in a study of blood T cell repertoires in COVID-19. Those who participated ranged in age from roughly 18 to 89 years and resided in approximately 26 US areas. Resolution of symptoms, clearance, or two negative PCRs was present in recovered Cohort 3 donors. What was sequenced was PBMCs or T cells enriched from blood (not recorded which). The receptor was derived from a man between 35 and 55 years old who had recovered from COVID-19.

This CDR3 reads CASSRLAGANTGELFF. DNA for the CDR3: TGTGCCAGCAGCCGGCTAGCGGGAGCGAACACCGGGGAGCTGTTTTTT. J is TRBJ2-2 and V is TRBV5-8; TRBD2 aligns across 10 bases. Germline V gene sequence: CDR1 SGHTS, CDR2 YDEGEE. The CDR3 has 16 amino acids. Germline trimming cut 4 bases from V and 0 bases from J; bases unmatched to any gene: 3.